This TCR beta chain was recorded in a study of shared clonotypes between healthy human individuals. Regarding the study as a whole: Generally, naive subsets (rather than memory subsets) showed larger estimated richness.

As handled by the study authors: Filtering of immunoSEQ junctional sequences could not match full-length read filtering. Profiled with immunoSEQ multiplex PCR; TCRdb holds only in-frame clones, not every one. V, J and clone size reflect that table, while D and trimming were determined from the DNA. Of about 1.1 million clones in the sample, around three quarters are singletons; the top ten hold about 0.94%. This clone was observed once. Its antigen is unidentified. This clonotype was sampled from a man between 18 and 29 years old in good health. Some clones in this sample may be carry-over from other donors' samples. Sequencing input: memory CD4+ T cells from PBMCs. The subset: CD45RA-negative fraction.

The CDR3 loop reads CASSPARDSQQTQYF. In DNA, the CDR3 is TGTGCCAGCAGCCCTGCCCGGGACAGTCAGCAGACCCAGTACTTC. The rearrangement links TRBV7-8 to TRBJ2-5; TRBD1 matches 7 bases. The CDR3 is made up of 15 amino acids. The ends lost 5 bases at V and 6 bases at J; junction bases unmatched: 12. The germline gives CDR1 SGHVS, CDR2 FQNEAQ.